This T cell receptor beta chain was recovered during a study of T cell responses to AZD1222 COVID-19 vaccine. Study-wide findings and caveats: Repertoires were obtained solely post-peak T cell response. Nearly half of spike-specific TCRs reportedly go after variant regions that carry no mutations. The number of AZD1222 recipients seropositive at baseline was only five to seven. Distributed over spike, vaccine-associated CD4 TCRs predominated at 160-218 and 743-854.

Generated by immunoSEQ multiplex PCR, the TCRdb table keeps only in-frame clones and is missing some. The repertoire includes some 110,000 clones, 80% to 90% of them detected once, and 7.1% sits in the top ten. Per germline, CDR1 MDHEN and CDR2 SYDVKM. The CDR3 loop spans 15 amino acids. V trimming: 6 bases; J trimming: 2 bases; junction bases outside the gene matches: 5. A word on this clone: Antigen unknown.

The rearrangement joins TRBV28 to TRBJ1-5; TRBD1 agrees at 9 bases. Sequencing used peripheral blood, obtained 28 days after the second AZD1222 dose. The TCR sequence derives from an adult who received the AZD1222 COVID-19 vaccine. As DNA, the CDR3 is TGTGCCAGCAGCCGGGACAGGGAGGGCAATCAGCCCCAGCATTTT. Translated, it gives CASSRDREGNQPQHF.